A single sample gave rise to the 11 T cell receptor beta chains below, sequenced in a study of neurological immune-mediated disorders. TCRdb redid the calling of the 5' RACE reads with MiXCR, one entry per CDR3 protein. This sample yields approximately 66,000 distinct CDR3 sequences, of which 3.4% are seen a single time; around 3.6% belongs to the top ten. The sample was PBMCs. These receptors all come from a man aged 40-50 years with multiple sclerosis.

At least ten counts were recorded for this clonotype. This sequence joins TRBV5-1 and TRBJ2-3; D is perhaps TRBD2 (6 bases). The germline CDR1 and CDR2 sequences are SGHRS and YFSETQ. The CDR3 is made up of 14 amino acids. With 4 bases removed from V and 5 bases from J, the gap between germline ends came to 14 bases. The CDR3 region has the DNA TGCGCCAGCAGCCCGGGAGCCGGGGGAGATACGCAGTATTTT. This codes for CASSPGAGGDTQYF.

This clonotype has ten or more counts. This chain links TRBV7-9 with TRBJ1-1; no clear D. Germline V gene lookup returns CDR1 SEHNR and CDR2 FQNEAQ (reference sequence). V shed 1 base and J shed 0 bases, with 12 bases lying between them. CDR3 length equals 16 residues. In nucleotides, the CDR3 is TGTGCCAGCAGCTTAGACGTACGGAGTATGAACACTGAAGCTTTCTTT. This encodes CASSLDVRSMNTEAFF.

A few counts support this clonotype. This sequence joins TRBV2 and TRBJ2-7; 11 bases fit TRBD1. Germline assignment: CDR1 SNHLY and CDR2 FYNNEI. CDR3 length equals 14 residues. J lost 3 bases, V lost 5 bases, and 3 bases had no gene match. CDR3 in DNA: TGTGCCAGCAGTTGGACAGGGGGCGGCTACGAGCAGTACTTC. Protein sequence: CASSWTGGGYEQYF.

This clonotype was counted ten times or more. The chain combines TRBV6-5 with TRBJ2-3; TRBD1 matches 7 bases. Trimming at V came to 2 bases and at J to 0 bases, leaving 8 bases not matched to a gene. In germline, CDR1 is MNHEY, CDR2 SVGAGI. The CDR3 consists of 17 residues. CDR3 coding DNA: TGTGCCAGCAGTTACGCCCCCAGACAGGGTAGCACAGATACGCAGTATTTT. Amino acids: CASSYAPRQGSTDTQYF.

This clonotype has at least ten counts. This chain joins TRBV20-1 and TRBJ1-5; D gene unclear. This CDR3 has 14 residues. Trimming took 1 base from V and 5 from J, leaving 12 bases between them. Germline loops: CDR1 DFQATT, CDR2 SNEGSKA (reference sequence). The CDR3 DNA is TGCAGTGCTAGAGCTGGCGGTAAGGATCAGCCCCAGCATTTT. This codes for CSARAGGKDQPQHF.

This clonotype was counted at least ten times. V and J are TRBV25-1 and TRBJ2-7, with D possibly matching TRBD2 (5 bases). This CDR3 is built from 12 residues. V was clipped by 6 bases and J by 6 bases, with 12 bases between them. The germline V gene encodes CDR1 MGHDK and CDR2 SYGVNS. For the CDR3, the DNA is TGTGCCAGCAGGGGGTTTGGGAGCGAGCAGTACTTC. It codes for CASRGFGSEQYF.

This clonotype was seen repeatedly, ten times or more. V gene TRBV7-9 combines with J gene TRBJ1-1; D is possibly TRBD1 (5 bases). V was cut by 3 bases and J by 2 bases, with 16 bases left in between. This CDR3 spans 16 amino acids. Germline CDR1 reads SEHNR; CDR2 reads FQNEAQ (reference sequence). The CDR3 sequence is CASSFAPGRGNTEAFF. DNA of the CDR3: TGTGCCAGCAGCTTTGCGCCGGGACGGGGAAACACTGAAGCTTTCTTT.

Comment on this clonotype: A much larger clone lies one base from this, so it may be a read error. This chain connects TRBV6-5 to TRBJ1-1; D is ambiguous. Germline V gives CDR1 MNHEY, CDR2 SVGAGI. The CDR3 contains 14 residues. Here the CDR3 reads CVSSYRGRVTEAFF. DNA of the CDR3: TGTGTCAGCAGTTACCGGGGTAGAGTCACTGAAGCTTTCTTT.

This clonotype was seen ten or more times. The V gene is TRBV5-1, the J gene TRBJ2-7; no definite D call. The CDR3 is made up of 14 amino acids. Trimming shortened V by 4 bases and J by 3 bases, and 14 bases separated the two germline ends. CDR1 SGHRS and CDR2 YFSETQ come from the germline V gene. CDR3 coding DNA: TGCGCCAGCAGCGTGGACGGAGTAGACTACGAGCAGTACTTC. This encodes CASSVDGVDYEQYF.

This clonotype has ten or more counts. The genes are TRBV7-9 and TRBJ2-7; a possible D gene is TRBD1 (5 bases). Looked up from germline, CDR1 is SEHNR and CDR2 is FQNEAQ (reference sequence). Trimming removed 5 bases at V and 3 bases at J, with 11 bases between. The CDR3 consists of 13 residues. The CDR3 coding sequence is TGTGCCAGCAGCCCCACGACAGACTACGAGCAGTACTTC. It is translated as CASSPTTDYEQYF. Full variable domain (outside the CDR3, taken from reference TRBV7-9 and TRBJ2-7): DTGVSQNPRHKITKRGQNVTFRCDPISEHNRLYWYRQTLGQGPEFLTYFQNEAQLEKSRLLSDRFSAERPKGSFSTLEIQRTEQGDSAMYLCASSPTTDYEQYFGPGTRLTVT.

This clonotype was observed many times. The V gene is TRBV12-3 or TRBV12-4, the J gene TRBJ2-7, with D possibly being TRBD2 (6 bases). The CDR3 contains 15 residues. V lost 4 bases, J lost 0 bases, and 13 bases lay in between. The CDR3 region is CASSSSSGDSYEQYF. CDR3 sequence (DNA): TGTGCCAGCAGTTCGAGTAGCGGAGACTCCTACGAGCAGTACTTC.